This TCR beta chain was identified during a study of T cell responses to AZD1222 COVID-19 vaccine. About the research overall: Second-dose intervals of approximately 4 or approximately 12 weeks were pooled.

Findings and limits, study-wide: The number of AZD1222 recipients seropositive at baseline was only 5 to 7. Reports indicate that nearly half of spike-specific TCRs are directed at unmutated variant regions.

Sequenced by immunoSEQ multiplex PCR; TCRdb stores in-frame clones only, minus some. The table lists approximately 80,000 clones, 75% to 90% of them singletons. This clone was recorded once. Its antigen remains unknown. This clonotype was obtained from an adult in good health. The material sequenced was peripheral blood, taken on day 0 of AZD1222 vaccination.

CDR3 loop: CASSLLGTEAFF. For the CDR3, the DNA is TGTGCCAGCAGCTTACTTGGCACTGAAGCTTTCTTT. The chain uses TRBV7-9 and TRBJ1-1; D ambiguous. Per germline, CDR1 SEHNR and CDR2 FQNEAQ (reference sequence). Trimming removed 2 bases from V and 4 bases from J, with 5 bases in between. This CDR3 region has 12 residues.